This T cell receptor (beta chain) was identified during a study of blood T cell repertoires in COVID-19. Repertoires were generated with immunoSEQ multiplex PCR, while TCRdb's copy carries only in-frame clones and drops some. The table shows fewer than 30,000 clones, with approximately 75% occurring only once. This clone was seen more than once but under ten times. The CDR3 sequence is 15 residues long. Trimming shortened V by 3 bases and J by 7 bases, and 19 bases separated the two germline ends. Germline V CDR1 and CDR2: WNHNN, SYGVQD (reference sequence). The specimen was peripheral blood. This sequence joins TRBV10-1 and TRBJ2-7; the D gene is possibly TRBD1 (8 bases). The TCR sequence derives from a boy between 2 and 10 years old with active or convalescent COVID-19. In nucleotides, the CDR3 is TGCGCCAGCAGTGACCTCAGGGGGCTCGGGAGGGAGCAGTACTTC. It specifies CASSDLRGLGREQYF.